The TCR beta chain described here comes from a study of blood T cell repertoires in COVID-19. Whole-study context: The United States, Italy and Spain provided the acute and convalescent COVID-19 samples. T cells, B-cell-depleted T cells, or PBMCs provided the cDNA or gDNA that served as material.

Authors' processing steps: Reference gene primer amplification in the assay estimated nucleated cell counts. This table comes from immunoSEQ multiplex PCR, and its TCRdb copy is limited to in-frame clones, with some not included. V, J and clone size reflect that table, while D and trimming were determined from the DNA. The repertoire has about 270,000 clones, about 86% of them found once; the top ten carry approximately 12%. The germline V gene encodes CDR1 SGHTA and CDR2 FQGNSA. The V and J ends lost 5 bases and 4 bases, in that order; junction bases with no gene match: 14. The length of the CDR3 is 17 residues. In its sample, this clone was seen a few times. Seattle cases were enrolled at active infection and followed longitudinally.

The source of this sequence is a woman aged 25 to 39 with COVID-19, enrolled during active disease. The source material was peripheral blood. The chain is built from TRBV7-2 and TRBJ1-5; 7 bases agree with TRBD1. CDR3 in amino acids: CASSPDRALWWNQPQHF. The CDR3 DNA reads TGTGCCAGCAGCCCAGACAGGGCGTTGTGGTGGAATCAGCCCCAGCATTTT.